Listed here are 20 T cell receptor beta chains from one sample, sequenced in a study of regulatory T cells in long-lasting Graves disease. Indicated time point: newly diagnosed GD, antithyroid drugs for less than 3 months. With RNA extracted from PBMCs as input, the TCR library was made. The authors built TCR beta libraries using iRepertoire HTBI primers and Arm-PCR of CDR3 regions. MiXCR, run by TCRdb on the multiplex PCR reads, gives a single entry per CDR3 protein. Of about 540,000 distinct CDR3 sequences listed, roughly 13% are singletons. The data were also submitted as part of a second study, on T cells in Graves' hyperthyroidism and ophthalmopathy.

The material sequenced was peripheral blood mononuclear cells (PBMCs), taken at new diagnosis, from a patient treated with antithyroid drugs. The receptors here all came from a man younger than 40 with Graves disease.

The sample holds many counts of this clonotype. The chain is built from TRBV7-9 and TRBJ2-1, with 10 bases fitting TRBD2. The CDR3 spans 16 residues. Germline CDR1 SEHNR, CDR2 FQNEAQ (reference sequence). Trimming removed 5 bases from V and 7 bases from J; junction bases left unmatched: 11. The CDR3 nucleotides are TGTGCCAGCAGCCCTGAGGGACTAGCGTTGGGGAATGAGCAGTTCTTC. Translating gives CASSPEGLALGNEQFF.

This clonotype showed up many times. The CDR3 DNA sequence: TGTGCCATCAGCAGGACTAGCGACTCCTACGAGCAGTACTTC. Translating it yields CAISRTSDSYEQYF. The chain couples TRBV10-3 to TRBJ2-7, with 9 bases that match TRBD2. The CDR3 spans 14 residues. V gave up 6 bases and J gave up 0 bases; unmatched junction bases: 3. Germline loops: CDR1 ENHRY, CDR2 SYGVKD.

The chain carries TRBV7-9 and TRBJ1-1; D not certain. The CDR3 is made up of 12 amino acids. Trimming took 5 bases from V and 7 from J, leaving 11 bases between them. Germline V gene sequence: CDR1 SEHNR, CDR2 FQNEAQ (reference sequence). The CDR3 DNA follows: TGTGCCAGCAGCCGATATACGGGTGAAGCTTTCTTT. The encoded protein is CASSRYTGEAFF.

This clonotype was found many times. The CDR3 DNA is TGTGCCAGCAGGCTAGCGGGAGGCAAAGATACGCAGTATTTT. It specifies CASRLAGGKDTQYF. V gene TRBV28 combines with J gene TRBJ2-3, with TRBD2 identical over 11 bases. The CDR3 runs to 14 residues. Trimming removed 6 bases from V and 5 bases from J; junction bases left unmatched: 4. The germline gives CDR1 MDHEN, CDR2 SYDVKM.

The chain recombines TRBV5-1 with TRBJ1-5, with D perhaps matching TRBD1 (6 bases). From germline, CDR1 is SGHRS and CDR2 YFSETQ. The CDR3 covers 15 residues. The V gene lost 9 bases and the J gene lost 1 base, with 17 bases spanning the gap. In DNA, the CDR3 is TGCGCCACACGAGTGGGACATGGGAGCAATCAGCCCCAGCATTTT. Residues: CATRVGHGSNQPQHF.

There are many counts of this clonotype. This sequence joins TRBV11-2 and TRBJ2-2; D remains ambiguous. Trimming removed 5 bases from V and 5 bases from J, with 18 bases in between. The CDR3 extends over 16 amino acids. CDR1 and CDR2 from the germline V gene are SGHAT and FQNNGV. CDR3 nucleotides: TGTGCCAGCAGCCCCCAAGTGCTGGCGACGACCGGGGAGCTGTTTTTT. It specifies CASSPQVLATTGELFF.

The table lists this clonotype with many counts. The genes are TRBV6-6 and TRBJ2-7; 7 bases match TRBD2. Germline trimming cut 0 bases from V and 4 bases from J; bases unmatched to any gene: 9. The CDR3 spans 16 residues. Germline-derived CDR1 and CDR2 are MNHNY and SVGAGI (reference sequence). The CDR3 reads CASSYSDREVEYEQYF. The CDR3 DNA is TGTGCCAGCAGTTACTCGGATCGGGAGGTTGAATACGAGCAGTACTTC.

This clonotype was detected many times. The V call is TRBV6-1, the J call TRBJ2-5; TRBD1 agrees at 9 bases. The CDR3 runs 15 residues. Germline V gene sequence: CDR1 MNHNS, CDR2 SASEGT. J lost 3 bases, V lost 2 bases, and 4 bases had no gene match. The CDR3 bases are TGTGCCAGCAGTGAACAGACAGGGGGGAAAGAGACCCAGTACTTC. Translating it yields CASSEQTGGKETQYF.

This clonotype has a count of ten or more. The gene calls are TRBV6-1 and TRBJ1-1, with D possibly being TRBD1 (6 bases). CDR1 is MNHNS and CDR2 is SASEGT in the germline V gene. This CDR3 has 15 amino acids. The V gene lost 8 bases and the J gene lost 1 base, with 17 bases spanning the gap. CDR3 coding DNA: TGTGCCAGCGGGGGACATAACTTGGAGAACACTGAAGCTTTCTTT. Amino acids: CASGGHNLENTEAFF.

This clonotype was observed many times. V gene TRBV12-3 or TRBV12-4 combines with J gene TRBJ2-3, with TRBD2 matching 13 bases. J gave up 6 bases and V 6 bases, and 9 bases lay outside the gene matches. This CDR3 spans 16 amino acids. The CDR3 region has the DNA TGTGCCAGCAGCCCCAGACTAGCGGGAGGTCTGGATACGCAGTATTTT. It translates to CASSPRLAGGLDTQYF.

This clonotype was seen at least ten times. The rearrangement links TRBV29-1 to TRBJ2-7; D perhaps matches TRBD2 (6 bases). This CDR3 is built from 12 residues. Trimming pared 6 bases from V and 6 bases from J, leaving 15 bases between. Germline lookup yields CDR1 SQVTM and CDR2 ANQGSEA. CDR3 region: CSVTEHGGEQYF. DNA for the CDR3: TGCAGCGTGACAGAGCACGGGGGCGAGCAGTACTTC.

The gene calls are TRBV10-3 and TRBJ2-5; possibly TRBD1 for D (6 bases). Per the germline V gene, CDR1 is ENHRY and CDR2 is SYGVKD. The ends were cut back, 6 bases at V and 2 bases at J, with 10 bases in the middle. The CDR3 runs 13 residues. The DNA for the CDR3 is TGTGCCATCAGAAAGGACAGACAAGAGACCCAGTACTTC. This codes for CAIRKDRQETQYF.

The chain has TRBV11-2 and TRBJ2-7, with a possible D match to TRBD2 (5 bases). V was trimmed by 7 bases and J by 4 bases, leaving 14 bases between them. CDR3 length equals 13 residues. Germline-derived CDR1 and CDR2 are SGHAT and FQNNGV. The CDR3 DNA follows: TGTGCCAGCAAACTAGACCAGAGATACGAGCAGTACTTC. Translation gives CASKLDQRYEQYF.

This clonotype has ten or more counts. The chain combines TRBV11-3 with TRBJ2-2; perhaps D is TRBD1 or TRBD2 (5 bases each). CDR3 length: 16 amino acids. Looked up from germline, CDR1 is SGHNT and CDR2 is YENEEA. The V end lost 6 bases, the J end lost 2 bases, and 16 bases lay between the germline ends. The CDR3 nucleotides are TGTGCCAGCAGTCGATACCGGGACGGTAACACCGGGGAGCTGTTTTTT. Translating it yields CASSRYRDGNTGELFF.

This clonotype turned up a few times. The chain uses TRBV2 and TRBJ2-7; possibly TRBD1 for D (6 bases). Germline lookup yields CDR1 SNHLY and CDR2 FYNNEI. The CDR3 runs to 12 residues. The V and J ends lost 6 bases and 9 bases respectively, with 15 bases between them. The CDR3 sequence is CASSVPGTPQYF. For the CDR3, the DNA is TGTGCCAGCAGCGTCCCCGGGACACCGCAGTACTTC.

This clonotype was counted a few times. CDR3 nucleotide sequence: TGTGCCAGCCTCGGGGGAAAGTACGAGCAGTACTTC. This gives the protein CASLGGKYEQYF. The rearrangement links TRBV7-7 to TRBJ2-7; D may be TRBD2 (6 bases). This CDR3 has 12 residues. Germline V gene sequence: CDR1 SSHAT, CDR2 FNYEAQ (reference sequence). V was pared by 8 bases and J by 4 bases, with 12 bases between.

This clonotype was seen ten or more times. This rearrangement joins TRBV18 to TRBJ1-1; D might be TRBD1 (6 bases). Germline V gene data show CDR1 as KGHSH and CDR2 as LQKENI. This CDR3 is 12 amino acids long. Trimming shortened V by 8 bases and J by 5 bases, and 12 bases separated the two germline ends. The CDR3 DNA is TGTGCCAGCAAGTTAGGGGGAACTGAAGCTTTCTTT. As protein: CASKLGGTEAFF.

This clonotype was picked up many times. V usage is TRBV20-1 and J usage is TRBJ1-1, with a tentative D call TRBD1 (5 bases). The CDR3 length is 12 residues. Germline assignment: CDR1 DFQATT and CDR2 SNEGSKA (reference sequence). The ends were cut back, 4 bases at V and 3 bases at J, with 9 bases in the middle. In DNA form, the CDR3 reads TGCAGTGCTACCAGGGAGTACACTGAAGCTTTCTTT. Protein: CSATREYTEAFF.

This clonotype was counted many times. The chain recombines TRBV15 with TRBJ2-1; either TRBD1 or TRBD2 may supply D (6 bases each). V was clipped by 0 bases and J by 4 bases, with 13 bases between them. From germline, CDR1 is LNHNV and CDR2 YYDKDF (reference sequence). This CDR3 spans 16 amino acids. Here the CDR3 DNA reads TGTGCCACCAGCAGAGATCGGGGGCGAGGGTACAATGAGCAGTTCTTC. It encodes CATSRDRGRGYNEQFF. Together with reference TRBV15 and TRBJ2-1, the CDR3 gives the full variable domain: DAMVIQNPRYQVTQFGKPVTLSCSQTLNHNVMYWYQQKSSQAPKLLFHYYDKDFNNEADTPDNFQSRRPNTSFCFLDIRSPGLGDTAMYLCATSRDRGRGYNEQFFGPGTRLTVL.

Many counts were recorded for this clonotype. The chain carries TRBV6-1 and TRBJ1-1; D perhaps matches TRBD1 (5 bases). Germline-derived CDR1 and CDR2 are MNHNS and SASEGT. The CDR3 has 15 residues. V was trimmed by 6 bases and J by 1 base, leaving 15 bases between them. CDR3 sequence: CASSYLGVGNTEAFF. CDR3 sequence (DNA): TGTGCCAGCAGCTATCTAGGGGTAGGGAACACTGAAGCTTTCTTT.